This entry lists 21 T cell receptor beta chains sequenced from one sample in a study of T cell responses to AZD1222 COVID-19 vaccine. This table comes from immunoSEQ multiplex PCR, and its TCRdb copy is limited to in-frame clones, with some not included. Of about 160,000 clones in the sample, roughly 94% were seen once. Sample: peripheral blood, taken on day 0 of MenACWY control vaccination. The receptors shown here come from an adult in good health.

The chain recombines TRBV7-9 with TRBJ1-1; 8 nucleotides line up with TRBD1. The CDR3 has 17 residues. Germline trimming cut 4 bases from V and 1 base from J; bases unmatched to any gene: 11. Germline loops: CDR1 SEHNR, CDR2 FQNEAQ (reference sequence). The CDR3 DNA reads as TGTGCCAGCAGCTCGACTTTCAAACAGGGGGGGAACACTGAAGCTTTCTTT. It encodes CASSSTFKQGGNTEAFF.

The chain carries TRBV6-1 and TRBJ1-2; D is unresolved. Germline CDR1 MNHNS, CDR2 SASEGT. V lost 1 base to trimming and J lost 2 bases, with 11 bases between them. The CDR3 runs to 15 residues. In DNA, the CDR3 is TGTGCCAGCAGTGAAGGTCCCGGCAGCAACTATGGCTACACCTTC. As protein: CASSEGPGSNYGYTF.

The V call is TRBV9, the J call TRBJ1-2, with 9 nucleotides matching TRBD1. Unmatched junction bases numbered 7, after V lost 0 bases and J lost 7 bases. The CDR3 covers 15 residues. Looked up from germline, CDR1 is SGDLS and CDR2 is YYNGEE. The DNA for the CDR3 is TGTGCCAGCAGCGTAGAGGGACAGGGAGTCGGTGGCTACACCTTC. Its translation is CASSVEGQGVGGYTF.

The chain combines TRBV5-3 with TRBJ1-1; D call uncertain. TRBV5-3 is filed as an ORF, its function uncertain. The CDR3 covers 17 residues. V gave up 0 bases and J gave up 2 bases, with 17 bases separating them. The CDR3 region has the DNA TGTGCCAGAAGCTTGGGGGAGGCGAGCGATTACAACACTGAAGCTTTCTTT. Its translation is CARSLGEASDYNTEAFF.

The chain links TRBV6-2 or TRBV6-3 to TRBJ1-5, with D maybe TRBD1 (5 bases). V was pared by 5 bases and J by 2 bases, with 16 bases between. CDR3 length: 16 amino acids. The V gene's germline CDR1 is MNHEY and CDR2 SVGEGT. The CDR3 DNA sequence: TGTGCCAGCAGTGGGGTGGGGGGGAGAGGCAATCAGCCCCAGCATTTT. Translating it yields CASSGVGGRGNQPQHF.

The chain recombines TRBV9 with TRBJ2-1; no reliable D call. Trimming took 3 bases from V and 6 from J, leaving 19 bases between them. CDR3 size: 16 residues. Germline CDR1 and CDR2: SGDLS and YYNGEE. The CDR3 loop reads CASSATLRLNSNEQFF. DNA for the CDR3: TGTGCCAGCAGCGCCACCCTACGGCTAAACTCCAATGAGCAGTTCTTC.

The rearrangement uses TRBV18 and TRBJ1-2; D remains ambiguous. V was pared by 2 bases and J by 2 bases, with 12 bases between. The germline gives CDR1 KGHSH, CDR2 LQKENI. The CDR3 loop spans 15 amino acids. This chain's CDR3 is CASSPVDGGNYGYTF. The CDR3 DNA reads TGTGCCAGCTCACCAGTTGACGGTGGCAACTATGGCTACACCTTC.

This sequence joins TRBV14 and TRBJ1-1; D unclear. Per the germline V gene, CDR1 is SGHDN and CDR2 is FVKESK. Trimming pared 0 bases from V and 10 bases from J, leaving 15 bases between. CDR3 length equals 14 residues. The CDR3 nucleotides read TGTGCCAGCAGCCAAGATTCGGCTGGGAGGGTAGCTTTCTTT. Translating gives CASSQDSAGRVAFF.

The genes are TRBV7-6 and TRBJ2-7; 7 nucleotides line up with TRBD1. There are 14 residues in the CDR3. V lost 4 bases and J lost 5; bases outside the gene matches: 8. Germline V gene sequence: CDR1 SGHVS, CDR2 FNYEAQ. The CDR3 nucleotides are TGTGCCAGCAGCTCTTTACGAGGGGGCCACGAGCAGTACTTC. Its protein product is CASSSLRGGHEQYF.

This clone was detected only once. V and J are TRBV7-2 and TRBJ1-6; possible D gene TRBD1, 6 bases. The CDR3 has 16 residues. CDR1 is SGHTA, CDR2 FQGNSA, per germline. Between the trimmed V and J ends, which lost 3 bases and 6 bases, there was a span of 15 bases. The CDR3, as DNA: TGTGCCAGCAGCTTGGCAGGGGCGAGTGGTAATTCACCCCTCCACTTT. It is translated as CASSLAGASGNSPLHF.

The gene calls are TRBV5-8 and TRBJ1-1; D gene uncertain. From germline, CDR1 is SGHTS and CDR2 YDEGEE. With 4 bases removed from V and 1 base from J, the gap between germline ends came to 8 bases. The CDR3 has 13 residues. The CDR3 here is CASSLLGNTEAFF. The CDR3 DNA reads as TGTGCCAGCAGCCTCCTAGGGAACACTGAAGCTTTCTTT.

As DNA, the CDR3 is TGTGCCAGCAGTTTAAACGGGGAGTACGAGCAGTACTTC. Amino acids: CASSLNGEYEQYF. The V gene is TRBV27, the J gene TRBJ2-7; D perhaps matches TRBD2 (5 bases). Germline V gene lookup returns CDR1 MNHEY and CDR2 SMNVEV (reference sequence). The CDR3 runs to 13 residues. The V and J ends lost 2 bases and 4 bases respectively, with 9 bases between them.

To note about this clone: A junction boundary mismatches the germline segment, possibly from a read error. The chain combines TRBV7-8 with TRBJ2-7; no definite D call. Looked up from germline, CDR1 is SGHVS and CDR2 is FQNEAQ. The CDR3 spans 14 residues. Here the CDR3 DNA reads TGTGCCAGCAGCTTAGTTGCCCTGTCTGCCTCCCAAACGTGG. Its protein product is CASSLVALSASQTW.

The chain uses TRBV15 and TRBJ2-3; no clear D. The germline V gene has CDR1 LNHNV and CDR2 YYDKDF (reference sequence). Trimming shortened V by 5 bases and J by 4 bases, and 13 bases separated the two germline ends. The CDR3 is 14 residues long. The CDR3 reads CATSPSAASDTQYF. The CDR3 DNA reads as TGTGCCACCAGCCCGAGTGCGGCGTCAGATACGCAGTATTTT.

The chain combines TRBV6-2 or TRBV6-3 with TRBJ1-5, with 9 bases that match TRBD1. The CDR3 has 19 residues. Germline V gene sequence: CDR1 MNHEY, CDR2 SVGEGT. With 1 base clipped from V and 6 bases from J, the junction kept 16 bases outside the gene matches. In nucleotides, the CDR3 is TGTGCCAGCAGTTACTGGCCTCGGACAGGGGCCTCCCAAGGTCAGCCCCAGCATTTT. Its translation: CASSYWPRTGASQGQPQHF.

The CDR3 region has the DNA TGTGCCAGCAGCCAACCTACTAGCGGGAAGGACGGGGAGCTGTTTTTT. This translates into CASSQPTSGKDGELFF. The chain joins TRBV3-1 (or the pseudogene TRBV3-2) to TRBJ2-2, with 10 bases aligning to TRBD2. The CDR3 loop spans 16 amino acids. Germline V gene sequence: CDR1 LGHDT, CDR2 YNNKEL (reference sequence). Losses at the gene ends were 2 bases for V and 7 bases for J; bases not matched to a gene: 7.

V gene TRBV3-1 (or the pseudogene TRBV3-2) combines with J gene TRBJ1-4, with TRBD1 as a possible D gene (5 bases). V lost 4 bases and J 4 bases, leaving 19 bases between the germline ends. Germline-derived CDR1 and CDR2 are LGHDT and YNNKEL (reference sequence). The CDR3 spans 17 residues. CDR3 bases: TGTGCCAGCAGCCCCCCTGGCGCAGGGAACAATAATGAAAAACTGTTTTTT. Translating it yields CASSPPGAGNNNEKLFF.

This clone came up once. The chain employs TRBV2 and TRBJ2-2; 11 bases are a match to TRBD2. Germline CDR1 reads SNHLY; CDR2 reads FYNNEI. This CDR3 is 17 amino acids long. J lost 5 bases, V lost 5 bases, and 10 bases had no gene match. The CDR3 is CASSFTSGSLPTGELFF. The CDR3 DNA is TGTGCCAGCAGTTTCACTAGCGGGAGTCTACCTACCGGGGAGCTGTTTTTT.

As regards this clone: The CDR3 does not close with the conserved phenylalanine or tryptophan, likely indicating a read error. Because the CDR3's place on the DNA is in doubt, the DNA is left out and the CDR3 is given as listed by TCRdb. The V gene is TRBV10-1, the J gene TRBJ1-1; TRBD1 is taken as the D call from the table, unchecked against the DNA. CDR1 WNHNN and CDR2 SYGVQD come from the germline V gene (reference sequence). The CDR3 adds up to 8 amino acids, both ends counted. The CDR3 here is CASTQGGA.

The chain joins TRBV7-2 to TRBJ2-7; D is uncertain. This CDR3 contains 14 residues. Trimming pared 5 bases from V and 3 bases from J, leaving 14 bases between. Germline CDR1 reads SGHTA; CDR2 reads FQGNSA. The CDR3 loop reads CASSQDGLLYEQYF. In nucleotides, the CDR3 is TGTGCCAGCAGCCAAGACGGGCTACTCTACGAGCAGTACTTC.

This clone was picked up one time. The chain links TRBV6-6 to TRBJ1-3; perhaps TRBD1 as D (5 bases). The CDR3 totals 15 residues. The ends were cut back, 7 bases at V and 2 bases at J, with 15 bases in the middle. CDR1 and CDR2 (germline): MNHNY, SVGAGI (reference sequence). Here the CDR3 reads CASKGIREAGNTIYF. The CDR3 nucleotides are TGTGCCAGCAAGGGTATCAGGGAAGCTGGAAACACCATATATTTT.